In its sample, the clone carrying this TCR beta chain was seen once. After removal of 0 bases from V and 6 bases from J, the junction contained 13 bases not matched to a gene. The V gene's germline CDR1 is SGDLS and CDR2 YYNGEE. The CDR3 is 17 residues long. The sample is drawn from a study of shared clonotypes between healthy human individuals. Libraries were prepared by immunoSEQ multiplex PCR; TCRdb keeps only in-frame clonotypes and omits some of them. In the table there are some 2,400,000 clones, under 97% of which are singletons. The source of this sequence is a man in his late teens or twenties in good health. Sequenced: naive CD4+ T cells sorted from blood. Subset specified: CD45RA+ positively selected. This chain joins TRBV9 and TRBJ2-5, with 8 positions matching TRBD1. CDR3 DNA sequence: TGTGCCAGCAGCGTAGCTACATCCGAGACAGGGGATAAGACCCAGTACTTC. Its protein is CASSVATSETGDKTQYF.